This T cell receptor (beta chain) emerged from a study of vaccination and CD4 T cells after COVID-19. Overall study context: Six males and four females, two of them Hispanic, were enrolled as convalescents. Sampling after COVID took place at a median of around 110 days (range 35 to 161) following diagnosis.

Treatment: approximately nine-day PBMC culture with coronavirus spike peptide pools or control peptides (ViraFEST assay). Note on this clonotype: The antigen remains unidentified.

Scientists ran DNA taken from cultured CD4+ T cells through the Oncomine TCR Beta short-read assay for sequencing. TCRdb reprocessed the PCR reads via MiXCR and lists one record per CDR3 protein. The sample includes some 8,900 distinct CDR3 sequences, about 59% of them seen just once. Looked up from germline, CDR1 is DFQATT and CDR2 is SNEGSKA (reference sequence). J was trimmed by 4 bases and V by 3 bases; bases with no gene match: 2. This CDR3 is built from 12 residues. The gene calls are TRBV20-1 and TRBJ1-1; 7 nucleotides match TRBD1. Source material: CD4+ T cells from blood, cultured in vitro. This receptor was obtained from a human donor who had recovered from COVID-19. CDR3 DNA: TGCAGTGCTAGCGCAGGGGGCACTGAAGCTTTCTTT. This encodes CSASAGGTEAFF.